These T cell receptor beta chains were read from a single sample in a study of cytomegalovirus exposure and HLA in healthy donors. Clones were read by immunoSEQ multiplex PCR, and TCRdb kept only the in-frame ones, dropping some. The sample has around 120,000 clones, about 85% seen once. Specimen: PBMCs. The receptors stem from a boy between 10 and 17 years old in good health and CMV-seronegative. Each CDR3 is given with its conserved first and last residue. The D gene is left open where the match is weak. Clone size is shown for a subset of rows, as once, few, many or a class of expanded clone.

d_gene	abundance	v_gene	j_gene	CDR3nt	CDR3aa
TRBD2	NA	TRBV30	TRBJ2-1	TGTGCCTGGACTAGCGGGAGTTACAATGAGCAGTTCTTC	CAWTSGSYNEQFF
NA	NA	TRBV6-5	TRBJ2-7	TGTGCCAGCAGTAAACCGGGGACCTACGAGCAGTACTTC	CASSKPGTYEQYF
NA	NA	TRBV25-1	TRBJ1-1	TGTGCCAGCATGTCCAGGCTGAACACTGAAGCTTTCTTT	CASMSRLNTEAFF
TRBD1	NA	TRBV28	TRBJ1-4	TGTGCCAGCAGTTCTCCCGCAGACAGGGTGGGGGAAAAACTGTTTTTT	CASSSPADRVGEKLFF
NA	NA	TRBV4-2	TRBJ2-5	TGTGCCAGCAGCCAAGGATCGGGGAACCAAGAGACCCAGTACTTC	CASSQGSGNQETQYF
TRBD1	once	TRBV10-3	TRBJ1-2	TGTGCCATCAGTGAGTCCTACAGGGGTCCCCTCTATGGCTACACCTTC	CAISESYRGPLYGYTF
TRBD1	NA	TRBV5-1	TRBJ1-1	TGCGCCAGCACCAAGGGACAGGGTGGGAACACTGAAGCTTTCTTT	CASTKGQGGNTEAFF
NA	NA	TRBV25-1	TRBJ1-2	TGTGCCAGCAGTGAAGGGATCGGGAGCGGCTACCCCTTC	CASSEGIGSGYPF
TRBD1	NA	TRBV7-9	TRBJ2-7	TGTTCCAGCAGCTTAACGGGACAGGGAGGCTACGAGCAGTACTTC	CSSSLTGQGGYEQYF
NA	once	TRBV11-2	TRBJ1-2	TGTGCCAGCAGCCCCCTCGACAGACCTAACTATGGCTACACCTTC	CASSPLDRPNYGYTF
TRBD1	NA	TRBV2	TRBJ2-1	TGTGCCAGGGGAGGGACAGGGCCCTACAATGAGCAGTTCTTC	CARGGTGPYNEQFF
NA	NA	TRBV7-2	TRBJ2-3	TGTGCCAGCAGAAAACTAGTTGTAACAGATACGCAGTATTTT	CASRKLVVTDTQYF
NA	NA	TRBV4-1	TRBJ1-2	TGCGCCAGCAGCTTAACCGGGACAAGTAATGGCTACACCTTC	CASSLTGTSNGYTF
TRBD2	NA	TRBV19	TRBJ2-5	TGTGCCAGTAGCGCCTCGGGACTAGCGGGAGCCGGTCGGGAGACCCAGTACTTC	CASSASGLAGAGRETQYF
TRBD2	NA	TRBV4-2	TRBJ2-7	TGTGCCAGCAGCCCATCTAGCGGGAGCAGGAGCGAGCAGTACTTC	CASSPSSGSRSEQYF